The rows below give T cell receptor beta chains drawn from one sample of a study of patients and donors after allogeneic stem cell transplantation. Each CDR3 protein is one row after TCRdb ran MiXCR on the RT-PCR reads. This table has 9,000 to 15,000 distinct CDR3 sequences, almost 25% appearing once. The sample comprised blood, either unsorted or a sorted T cell fraction (not recorded which). The receptors here all came from a human donor who was either an allogeneic HSCT recipient or a stem cell or donor lymphocyte infusion donor (not recorded which). It is not recorded whose cells these are; they may come from a transplant donor. The CDR3 runs from the conserved cysteine through the conserved F or W. Fields, in order: J gene, D gene, V gene, clone size, CDR3 length, CDR3 protein, CDR3 DNA. A D gene is named only where the DNA matches it firmly. Where a row states a size, it is once, few, many or the class of an expanded clone; other rows omit it.

j_call: TRBJ2-1; d_call: TRBD1; v_call: TRBV7-9; clone_size: few; cdr3_length: 16; cdr3_aa: CASSAWTGSSYNEQFF; cdr3_nt: TGTGCCAGCAGCGCCTGGACAGGGAGCTCCTACAATGAGCAGTTCTTC
j_call: TRBJ2-7; d_call: TRBD1; v_call: TRBV5-5; clone_size: NA; cdr3_length: 14; cdr3_aa: CASSRGQGAYEQYF; cdr3_nt: TGTGCCAGCAGCAGGGGACAGGGGGCGTACGAGCAGTACTTC
j_call: TRBJ2-7; d_call: NA; v_call: TRBV5-5; clone_size: few; cdr3_length: 12; cdr3_aa: CASSLVGYVQYF; cdr3_nt: TGTGCCAGCAGCTTGGTGGGGTACGTGCAGTACTTC
j_call: TRBJ1-5; d_call: NA; v_call: TRBV29-1; clone_size: few; cdr3_length: 14; cdr3_aa: CSVEVDDRNQPQHF; cdr3_nt: TGCAGCGTTGAAGTGGACGACAGGAATCAGCCCCAGCATTTT
j_call: TRBJ1-1; d_call: NA; v_call: TRBV5-5; clone_size: many; cdr3_length: 13; cdr3_aa: CASSFWGKAEAFF; cdr3_nt: TGTGCCAGCAGCTTCTGGGGAAAGGCTGAAGCTTTCTTT
j_call: TRBJ2-3; d_call: TRBD2; v_call: TRBV6-6; clone_size: few; cdr3_length: 16; cdr3_aa: CASSYWSGRATDTQYF; cdr3_nt: TGTGCCAGCAGTTACTGGAGCGGGAGGGCCACAGATACGCAGTATTTT
j_call: TRBJ1-1; d_call: NA; v_call: TRBV12-3/TRBV12-4; clone_size: many; cdr3_length: 13; cdr3_aa: CATFGTPNTEAFF; cdr3_nt: TGTGCCACCTTCGGGACACCGAACACTGAAGCTTTCTTT
j_call: TRBJ1-3; d_call: TRBD1; v_call: TRBV7-2; clone_size: few; cdr3_length: 19; cdr3_aa: CASSLSGTGPKSSGNTIYF; cdr3_nt: TGTGCCAGCAGCTTATCCGGGACAGGGCCCAAAAGCTCTGGAAACACCATATATTTT
j_call: TRBJ1-5; d_call: TRBD1; v_call: TRBV6-5; clone_size: NA; cdr3_length: 16; cdr3_aa: CASSRTGTGAVGPQHF; cdr3_nt: TGTGCCAGCAGTCGGACCGGGACAGGGGCCGTGGGGCCCCAGCATTTT
j_call: TRBJ1-4; d_call: NA; v_call: TRBV18; clone_size: NA; cdr3_length: 15; cdr3_aa: CASSPLTGPNEKLFF; cdr3_nt: TGTGCCAGCTCACCATTGACAGGCCCTAATGAAAAACTGTTTTTT
j_call: TRBJ2-1; d_call: NA; v_call: TRBV7-2; clone_size: once; cdr3_length: 13; cdr3_aa: CASSLDPGHEQFF; cdr3_nt: TGTGCCAGCAGCTTAGACCCCGGGCATGAGCAGTTCTTC
j_call: TRBJ1-5; d_call: NA; v_call: TRBV27; clone_size: many; cdr3_length: 13; cdr3_aa: CASSLDGNQPQHF; cdr3_nt: TGTGCCAGCAGTTTAGACGGTAATCAGCCCCAGCATTTT
j_call: TRBJ1-2; d_call: NA; v_call: TRBV6-5; clone_size: NA; cdr3_length: 18; cdr3_aa: CASRHREQPLDKGYGYTF; cdr3_nt: TGTGCCAGCAGACACCGGGAACAGCCACTCGATAAAGGTTATGGCTACACCTTC
j_call: TRBJ2-4; d_call: NA; v_call: TRBV29-1; clone_size: large; cdr3_length: 11; cdr3_aa: CSVQAKNIQYF; cdr3_nt: TGCAGCGTTCAAGCCAAAAACATTCAGTACTTC
j_call: TRBJ1-2; d_call: NA; v_call: TRBV5-6; clone_size: NA; cdr3_length: 14; cdr3_aa: CASSVRDKDYGYTF; cdr3_nt: TGTGCCAGCAGCGTCCGGGACAAGGACTATGGCTACACCTTC
j_call: TRBJ2-7; d_call: NA; v_call: TRBV29-1; clone_size: NA; cdr3_length: 12; cdr3_aa: CSVVSRSYEQYF; cdr3_nt: TGCAGCGTTGTTAGCCGCTCCTACGAGCAGTACTTC
j_call: TRBJ1-1; d_call: NA; v_call: TRBV28; clone_size: NA; cdr3_length: 14; cdr3_aa: CASSLPSRTAEAFF; cdr3_nt: TGTGCCAGCAGTTTACCTTCCCGGACAGCTGAAGCTTTCTTT
j_call: TRBJ2-7; d_call: NA; v_call: TRBV28; clone_size: NA; cdr3_length: 11; cdr3_aa: CASSLQGEQYF; cdr3_nt: TGTGCCAGCAGTTTACAGGGCGAGCAGTACTTC
j_call: TRBJ2-1; d_call: TRBD2; v_call: TRBV27; clone_size: few; cdr3_length: 18; cdr3_aa: CASSFVVAGLSSYNEQFF; cdr3_nt: TGTGCCAGCAGTTTTGTGGTAGCGGGCCTAAGCTCCTACAATGAGCAGTTCTTC
j_call: TRBJ1-6; d_call: NA; v_call: TRBV20-1; clone_size: many; cdr3_length: 14; cdr3_aa: CSARVPPGNSPLHF; cdr3_nt: TGCAGTGCTAGAGTCCCCCCCGGGAATTCACCCCTCCACTTT
j_call: TRBJ2-1; d_call: NA; v_call: TRBV5-5; clone_size: once; cdr3_length: 17; cdr3_aa: CASSFPLSASGSDEQFF; cdr3_nt: TGTGCCAGCAGCTTCCCCCTTTCGGCGTCAGGGTCGGATGAGCAGTTCTTC
j_call: TRBJ2-1; d_call: NA; v_call: TRBV11-2; clone_size: NA; cdr3_length: 17; cdr3_aa: CASNTVGAAGSYNEQFF; cdr3_nt: TGTGCCAGCAACACAGTAGGTGCGGCAGGCTCCTACAATGAGCAGTTCTTC
j_call: TRBJ1-2; d_call: NA; v_call: TRBV25-1; clone_size: many; cdr3_length: 11; cdr3_aa: CASSESQGYTF; cdr3_nt: TGTGCCAGCAGTGAATCCCAGGGCTACACCTTC
j_call: TRBJ2-2; d_call: NA; v_call: TRBV18; clone_size: NA; cdr3_length: 14; cdr3_aa: CASSPSTGPGELFF; cdr3_nt: TGTGCCAGCTCACCTTCAACAGGGCCGGGGGAGCTGTTTTTT
j_call: TRBJ1-5; d_call: NA; v_call: TRBV20-1; clone_size: NA; cdr3_length: 12; cdr3_aa: CSARSGIQPQHF; cdr3_nt: TGCAGTGCGCGGAGCGGGATTCAGCCCCAGCATTTT
j_call: TRBJ2-1; d_call: NA; v_call: TRBV28; clone_size: once; cdr3_length: 13; cdr3_aa: CASSPAGGDEQFF; cdr3_nt: TGTGCCAGCAGTCCGGCGGGCGGGGATGAGCAGTTCTTC